The present T cell receptor beta chain was sequenced within a study of spatial heterogeneity in lung cancer. Study-wide results and caveats: Ubiquitous expanded tumor TCRs appeared in blood more at resection than follow-up.

Time point denoted: sample taken at primary tumor resection. CDR1 and CDR2 from the germline V gene are MNHEY and SMNVEV (reference sequence). J gave up 6 bases and V 7 bases, and 4 bases lay outside the gene matches. The CDR3 consists of 12 residues. Every individual TCR cDNA molecule carried its own unique molecular identifier, which allowed correction of PCR and sequencing errors. TCRdb independently ran MiXCR on the 5' RACE reads; one entry per CDR3 protein. This table holds 40,000 to 55,000 distinct CDR3 sequences, roughly an eighth found once. About this clonotype itself: The antigen is unknown.

This receptor was obtained from a male donor with early-stage non-small cell lung cancer. The source material was PBMCs, sampled at surgery. The chain combines TRBV27 with TRBJ2-3; 7 positions agree with TRBD1. The CDR3 is CASTDRVDTQYF. As DNA, the CDR3 is TGTGCCAGCACTGACAGGGTTGATACGCAGTATTTT.